This TCR beta chain comes out of a study of shared clonotypes between healthy human individuals. Naive CD8 populations comprised CD45RO-negative cells positively selected for CCR7, excluding terminally differentiated effector memory CD45RA+ cells. Donors were Caucasian adults residing in Nashville, Tennessee, USA. Method: immunoSEQ multiplex PCR; TCRdb's copy keeps in-frame clones and lacks some. This sample has around 1.9 million clones, with approximately 94% found just once. General study findings and limits: Sampling used blood alone; tissue repertoires probably differ. Non-shared clonotypes had lower generation probabilities than clonotypes shared by all four sorted-subset donors. With four donors compared, 4% to 5% of naive CD4 clonotypes were shared.

Of note for this clone: What it binds is not known.

Material for sequencing was naive CD8+ T cells from PBMCs. This clonotype originated in a man aged 18-30 years in good health. Some clones in this sample may be carry-over from other donors' samples.

The CDR3 sequence: CASSFDVNTEAFF. The CDR3 bases are TGTGCCAGCAGTTTTGACGTGAACACTGAAGCTTTCTTT. The rearrangement links TRBV28 to TRBJ1-1; D remains unclear. The CDR3 totals 13 residues. Trimming shortened V by 3 bases and J by 0 bases, and 5 bases separated the two germline ends. Germline CDR1 is MDHEN and CDR2 is SYDVKM.